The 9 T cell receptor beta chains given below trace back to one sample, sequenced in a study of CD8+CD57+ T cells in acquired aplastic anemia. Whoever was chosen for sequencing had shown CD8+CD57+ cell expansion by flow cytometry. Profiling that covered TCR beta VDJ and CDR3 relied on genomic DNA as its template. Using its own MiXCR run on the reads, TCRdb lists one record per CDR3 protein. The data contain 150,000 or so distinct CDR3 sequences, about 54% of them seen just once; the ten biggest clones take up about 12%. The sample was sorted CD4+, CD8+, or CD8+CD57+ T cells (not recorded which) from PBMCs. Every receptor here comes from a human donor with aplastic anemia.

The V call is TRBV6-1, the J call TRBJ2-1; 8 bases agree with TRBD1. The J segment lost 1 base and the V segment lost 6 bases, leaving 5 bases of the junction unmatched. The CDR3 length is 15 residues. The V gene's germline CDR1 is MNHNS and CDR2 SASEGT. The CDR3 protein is CASSRTGRSYNEQFF. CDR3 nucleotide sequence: TGTGCCAGCAGCCGGACAGGGCGGTCCTACAATGAGCAGTTCTTC.

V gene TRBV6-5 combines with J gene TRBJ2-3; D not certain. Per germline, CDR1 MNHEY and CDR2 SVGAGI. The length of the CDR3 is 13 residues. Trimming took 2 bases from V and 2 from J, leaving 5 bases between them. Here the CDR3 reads CASSYDDTDTQYF. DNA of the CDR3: TGTGCCAGCAGTTACGACGACACAGATACGCAGTATTTT.

Written as DNA, the CDR3 is TGTGCCAGCAGCTTAGGAGGGCAGGGCGACGAGCAGTACTTC. Its translation: CASSLGGQGDEQYF. V usage is TRBV7-9 and J usage is TRBJ2-7; D is possibly TRBD1 or TRBD2 (5 bases each). The germline gives CDR1 SEHNR, CDR2 FQNEAQ (reference sequence). With 1 base removed from V and 5 bases from J, the gap between germline ends came to 12 bases. This CDR3 region has 14 residues.

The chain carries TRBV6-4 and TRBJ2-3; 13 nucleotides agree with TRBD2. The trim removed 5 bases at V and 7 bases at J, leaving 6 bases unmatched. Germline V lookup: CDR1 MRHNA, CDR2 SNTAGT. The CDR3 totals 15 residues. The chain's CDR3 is CASSRLAGGLNTQYF. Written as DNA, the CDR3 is TGTGCCAGCAGTCGACTAGCGGGGGGTCTTAATACGCAGTATTTT.

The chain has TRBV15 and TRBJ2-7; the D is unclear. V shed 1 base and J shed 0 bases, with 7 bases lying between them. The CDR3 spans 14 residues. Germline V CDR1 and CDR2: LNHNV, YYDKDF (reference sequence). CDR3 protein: CATSRVRHSYEQYF. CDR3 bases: TGTGCCACCAGCAGAGTCCGGCACTCCTACGAGCAGTACTTC.

The CDR3 DNA follows: TGCGCCAGCAGTGAGTCAGGGGGGAAAACAGCGACATACCATGGCTACACCTTC. Translated: CASSESGGKTATYHGYTF. The chain links TRBV10-2 to TRBJ1-2; a weak D match, TRBD1 (6 bases). From germline, CDR1 is WSHSY and CDR2 SAAADI. V was cut by 0 bases and J by 6 bases, with 23 bases left in between. The CDR3 contains 18 residues.

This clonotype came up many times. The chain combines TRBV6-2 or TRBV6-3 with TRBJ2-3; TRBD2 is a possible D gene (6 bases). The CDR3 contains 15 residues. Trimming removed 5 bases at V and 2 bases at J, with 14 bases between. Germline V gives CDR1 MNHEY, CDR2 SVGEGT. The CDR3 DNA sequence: TGTGCCAGCAGTCTCCTTTGGGGGGACACAGATACGCAGTATTTT. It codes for CASSLLWGDTDTQYF.

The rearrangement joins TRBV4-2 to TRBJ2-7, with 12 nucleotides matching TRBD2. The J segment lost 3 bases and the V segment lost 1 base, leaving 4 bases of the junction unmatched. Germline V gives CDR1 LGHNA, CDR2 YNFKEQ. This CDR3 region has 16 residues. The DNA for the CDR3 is TGTGCCAGCAGCCAAGCTGTGGGACTAGCGGGCTACGAGCAGTACTTC. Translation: CASSQAVGLAGYEQYF.

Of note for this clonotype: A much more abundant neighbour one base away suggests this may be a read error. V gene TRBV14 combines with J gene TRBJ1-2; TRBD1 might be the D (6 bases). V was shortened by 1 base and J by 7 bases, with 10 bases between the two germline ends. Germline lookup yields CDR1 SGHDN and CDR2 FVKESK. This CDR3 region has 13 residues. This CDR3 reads CASSQGGPCGYTF. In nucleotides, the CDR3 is TGTGCCAGCAGCCAAGGGGGGCCCTGTGGCTACACCTTC.